A few counts support the clone carrying this T cell receptor (beta chain). This sample was taken from a study of response to subunit inactivated influenza vaccine. The CDR3 is made up of 14 amino acids. Germline CDR1 reads SEHNR; CDR2 reads FQNEAQ (reference sequence). V lost 4 bases to trimming and J lost 12 bases, with 22 bases between them. TCRdb reprocessed the RT-PCR reads via MiXCR and lists one record per CDR3 protein. The sample records under 200,000 distinct CDR3 sequences, around 12% being singletons. These data were also filed under a second study, of T cells expressing NK-cell markers. This second study says: Making the TCR beta cDNA relied on 5'RACE template switching with UMIs. Source material for TCR beta repertoires consisted of sorted CD3+CD56+NKG2C+, CD3+CD56+NKG2C- and CD3+CD56-NKG2C+ T cells. Four donors likewise had their CD3+CD56-NKG2C+ fraction led by these clonotypes.

The chain combines TRBV7-9 with TRBJ2-7, with D perhaps matching TRBD1 (6 bases). The source was CD8+ T cells sorted from PBMCs, collected roughly 12 days after vaccination. This clonotype originated in a man in his forties or fifties who received an inactivated influenza vaccine. DNA for the CDR3: TGTGCCAGCAGCTCACCCCTCCGGGACACGGAGAGGTACTTC. Residues: CASSSPLRDTERYF.